This T cell receptor beta chain was sequenced for a study of cytomegalovirus exposure and HLA in healthy donors. Study-wide background: Unique TCR beta sequences numbering around 110 million came from about 179 million T cells in an earlier analysis.

Study-level findings and limits: Per a later analysis, about 18,000 TCR beta sequences showed association with HLA alleles at 0.05 false discovery rate. Rare sequences made up most TCRs, while some public TCRs were found in many donors. Cytomegalovirus association was listed for about 180 TCR beta chains.

PCR employed 60 Vbeta and 13 Jbeta primers. Libraries were prepared by immunoSEQ multiplex PCR; TCRdb keeps only in-frame clonotypes and omits some of them. Of approximately 300,000 clones listed, about 80% are singletons. As for this clone: Its antigen is unidentified.

The CDR3 loop spans 13 amino acids. V dropped 3 bases and J dropped 6 bases, with 11 bases sitting between them. The germline gives CDR1 KGHSH, CDR2 LQKENI. The origin of this receptor is a girl aged 2 to 9 in good health and CMV-seronegative. This chain joins TRBV18 and TRBJ1-2, with D maybe TRBD1 (5 bases). The sequenced sample was PBMCs. Here the CDR3 DNA reads TGTGCCAGCTCACCCCGCAGGGAAGATGGCTACACCTTC. Its protein is CASSPRREDGYTF. Filled out from reference TRBV18 and TRBJ1-2, the complete variable domain reads NAGVMQNPRHLVRRRGQEARLRCSPMKGHSHVYWYRQLPEEGLKFMVYLQKENIIDESGMPKERFSAEFPKEGPSILRIQQVVRGDSAAYFCASSPRREDGYTFGSGTRLTVV.